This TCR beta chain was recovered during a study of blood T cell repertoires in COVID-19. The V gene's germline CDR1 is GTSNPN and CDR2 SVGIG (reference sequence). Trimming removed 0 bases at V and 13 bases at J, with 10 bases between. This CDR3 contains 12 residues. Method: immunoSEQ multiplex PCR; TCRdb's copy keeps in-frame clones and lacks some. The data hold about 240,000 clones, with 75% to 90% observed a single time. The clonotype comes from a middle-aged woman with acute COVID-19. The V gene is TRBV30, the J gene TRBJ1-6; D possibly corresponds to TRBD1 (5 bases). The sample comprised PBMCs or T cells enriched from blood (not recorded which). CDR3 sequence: CAWSVPGGPLHF. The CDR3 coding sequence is TGTGCCTGGAGTGTACCCGGGGGGCCCCTCCACTTT.